This T cell receptor (beta chain) was obtained from a study of CD8 T cells in Susac syndrome. The authors reverse transcribed roughly 0.45 to 1 ug RNA with random hexamers. TCRdb analysed the immunoSEQ multiplex PCR reads with MiXCR anew, one entry per CDR3 protein. The sample lists 300,000 or so distinct CDR3 sequences; roughly nine tenths were seen once. The CDR3 contains 13 residues. The V gene lost 6 bases and the J gene lost 6 bases, with 11 bases spanning the gap. The TCR was taken from a human donor with multiple sclerosis. V usage is TRBV12-3 or TRBV12-4 and J usage is TRBJ2-2, with D unclear. Sequenced material: CD4+ T cells from PBMCs. CDR3 DNA sequence: TGTGCCAGCAGCTTTAGGTCCGCCGGGGAGCTGTTTTTT. It codes for CASSFRSAGELFF.